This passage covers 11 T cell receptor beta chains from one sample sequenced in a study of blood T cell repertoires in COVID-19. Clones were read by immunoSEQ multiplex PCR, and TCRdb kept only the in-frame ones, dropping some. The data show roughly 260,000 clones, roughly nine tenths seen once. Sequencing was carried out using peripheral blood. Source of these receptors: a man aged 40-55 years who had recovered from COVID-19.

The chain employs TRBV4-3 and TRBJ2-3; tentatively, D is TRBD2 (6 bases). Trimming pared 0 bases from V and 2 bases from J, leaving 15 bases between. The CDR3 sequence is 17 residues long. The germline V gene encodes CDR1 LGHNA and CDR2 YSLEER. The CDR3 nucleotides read TGCGCCAGCAGCCAAGAGGTTGGAGGGTGGAACACAGATACGCAGTATTTT. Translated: CASSQEVGGWNTDTQYF.

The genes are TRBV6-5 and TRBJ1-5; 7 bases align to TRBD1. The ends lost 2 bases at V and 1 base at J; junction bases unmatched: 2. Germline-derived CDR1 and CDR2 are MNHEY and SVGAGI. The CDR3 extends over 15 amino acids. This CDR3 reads CASSYGTASNQPQHF. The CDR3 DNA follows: TGTGCCAGCAGTTACGGGACAGCAAGCAATCAGCCCCAGCATTTT.

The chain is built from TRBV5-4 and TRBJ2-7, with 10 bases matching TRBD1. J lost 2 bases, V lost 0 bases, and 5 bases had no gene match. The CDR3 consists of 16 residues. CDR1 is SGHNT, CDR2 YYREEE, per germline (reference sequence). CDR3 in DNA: TGTGCCAGCAGCTTGGCTGGGACAGGGGCAACCTACGAGCAGTACTTC. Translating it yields CASSLAGTGATYEQYF.

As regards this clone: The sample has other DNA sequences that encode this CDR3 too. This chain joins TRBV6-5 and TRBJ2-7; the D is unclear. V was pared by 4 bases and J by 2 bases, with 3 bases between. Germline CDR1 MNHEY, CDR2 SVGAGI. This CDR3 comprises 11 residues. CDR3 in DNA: TGTGCCAGCAGTTCTACCTACGAGCAGTACTTC. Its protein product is CASSSTYEQYF.

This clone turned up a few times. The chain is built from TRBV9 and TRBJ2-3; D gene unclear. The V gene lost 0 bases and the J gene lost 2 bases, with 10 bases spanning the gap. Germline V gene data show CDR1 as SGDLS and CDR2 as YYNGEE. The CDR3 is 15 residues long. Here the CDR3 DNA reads TGTGCCAGCAGCGTAGAGCCCCCCCCCACAGATACGCAGTATTTT. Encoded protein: CASSVEPPPTDTQYF.

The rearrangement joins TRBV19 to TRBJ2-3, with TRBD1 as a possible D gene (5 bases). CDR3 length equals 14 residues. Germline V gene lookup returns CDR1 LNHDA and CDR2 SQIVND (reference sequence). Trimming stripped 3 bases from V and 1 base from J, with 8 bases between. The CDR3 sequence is CASSIDSGTDTQYF. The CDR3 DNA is TGTGCCAGTAGTATCGACAGCGGCACAGATACGCAGTATTTT.

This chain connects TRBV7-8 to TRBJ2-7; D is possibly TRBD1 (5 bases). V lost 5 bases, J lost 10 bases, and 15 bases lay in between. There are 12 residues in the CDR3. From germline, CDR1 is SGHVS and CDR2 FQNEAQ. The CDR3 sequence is CASSLPAGNQYF. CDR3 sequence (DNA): TGTGCCAGCAGCCTTCCGGCAGGGAACCAGTACTTC.

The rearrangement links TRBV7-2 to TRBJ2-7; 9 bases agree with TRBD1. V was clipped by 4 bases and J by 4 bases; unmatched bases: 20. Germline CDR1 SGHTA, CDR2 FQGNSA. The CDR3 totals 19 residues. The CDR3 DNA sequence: TGTGCCAGCAGCTCACAGCGGACAGGGGCGGAATATAAGCCTTACGAGCAGTACTTC. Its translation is CASSSQRTGAEYKPYEQYF.

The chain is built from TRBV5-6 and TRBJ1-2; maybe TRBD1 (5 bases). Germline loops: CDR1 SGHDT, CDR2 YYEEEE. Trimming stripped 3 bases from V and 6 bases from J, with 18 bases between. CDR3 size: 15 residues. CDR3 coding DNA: TGTGCCAGCAGCTCCCCCTTCGGACATGGGGATGGCTACACCTTC. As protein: CASSSPFGHGDGYTF.

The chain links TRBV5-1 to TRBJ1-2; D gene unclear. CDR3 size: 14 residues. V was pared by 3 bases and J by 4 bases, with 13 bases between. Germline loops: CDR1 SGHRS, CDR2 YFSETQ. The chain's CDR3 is CASSYWAEPYGYTF. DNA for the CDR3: TGCGCCAGCAGCTATTGGGCCGAACCCTATGGCTACACCTTC.

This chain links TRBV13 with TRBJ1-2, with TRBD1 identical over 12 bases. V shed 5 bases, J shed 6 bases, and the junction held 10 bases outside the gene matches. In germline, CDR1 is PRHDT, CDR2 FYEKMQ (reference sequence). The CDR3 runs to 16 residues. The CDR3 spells CASSPTRDRGHHGYTF. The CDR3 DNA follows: TGTGCCAGCAGCCCCACCCGGGACAGGGGGCATCATGGCTACACCTTC.